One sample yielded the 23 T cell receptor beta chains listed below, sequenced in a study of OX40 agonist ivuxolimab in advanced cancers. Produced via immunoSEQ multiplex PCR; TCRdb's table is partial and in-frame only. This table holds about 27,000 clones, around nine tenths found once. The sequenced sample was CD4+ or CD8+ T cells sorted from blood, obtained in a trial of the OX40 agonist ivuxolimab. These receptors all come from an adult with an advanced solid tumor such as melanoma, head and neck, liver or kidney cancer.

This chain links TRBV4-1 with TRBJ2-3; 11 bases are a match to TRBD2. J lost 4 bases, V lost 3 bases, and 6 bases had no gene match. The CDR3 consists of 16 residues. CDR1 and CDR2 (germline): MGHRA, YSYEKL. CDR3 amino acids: CASSQVTSGKSDTQYF. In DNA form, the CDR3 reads TGCGCCAGCAGCCAGGTGACTAGCGGGAAGTCAGATACGCAGTATTTT.

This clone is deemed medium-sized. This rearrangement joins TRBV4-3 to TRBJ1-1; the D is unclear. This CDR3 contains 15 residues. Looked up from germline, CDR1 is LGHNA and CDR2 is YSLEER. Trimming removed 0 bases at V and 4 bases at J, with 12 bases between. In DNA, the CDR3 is TGCGCCAGCAGCCAAGATCCGGGATCCGGCACTGAAGCTTTCTTT. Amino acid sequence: CASSQDPGSGTEAFF.

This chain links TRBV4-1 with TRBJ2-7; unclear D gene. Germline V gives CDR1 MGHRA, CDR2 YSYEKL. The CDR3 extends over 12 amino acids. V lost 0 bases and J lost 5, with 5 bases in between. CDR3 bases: TGCGCCAGCAGCCAAGAAGGCAACGAGCAGTACTTC. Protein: CASSQEGNEQYF.

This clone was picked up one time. CDR3 nucleotide sequence: TGTGCCAGCAGCTTGGTCGCTGCGCTGGATACGCAGTATTTT. Protein: CASSLVAALDTQYF. The rearrangement joins TRBV5-6 to TRBJ2-3; D is unclear. Trimming took off 0 bases at V and 6 bases at J, with 11 bases between the two ends. Germline lookup yields CDR1 SGHDT and CDR2 YYEEEE. This CDR3 has 14 amino acids. Looking up the rest from reference TRBV5-6 and TRBJ2-3 gives the full variable domain: DAGVTQSPTHLIKTRGQQVTLRCSPKSGHDTVSWYQQALGQGPQFIFQYYEEEERQRGNFPDRFSGHQFPNYSSELNVNALLLGDSALYLCASSLVAALDTQYFGPGTRLTVL.

CDR3 nucleotide sequence: TGTGCCAGTAGTATTACCGTGGGGGGCAGGTATTACAATGAGCAGTTCTTC. Encoded protein: CASSITVGGRYYNEQFF. The chain employs TRBV19 and TRBJ2-1, with D perhaps assigned TRBD1 or TRBD2 (6 bases each). Trimming took 3 bases from V and 4 from J, leaving 19 bases between them. CDR3 length: 17 amino acids. The V gene's germline CDR1 is LNHDA and CDR2 SQIVND (reference sequence).

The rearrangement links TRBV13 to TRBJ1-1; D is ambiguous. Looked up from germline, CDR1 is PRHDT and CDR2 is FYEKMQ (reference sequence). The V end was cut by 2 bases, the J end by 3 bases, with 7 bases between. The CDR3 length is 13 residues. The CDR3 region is CASSLLRYTEAFF. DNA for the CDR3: TGTGCCAGCAGCTTACTGAGGTACACTGAAGCTTTCTTT.

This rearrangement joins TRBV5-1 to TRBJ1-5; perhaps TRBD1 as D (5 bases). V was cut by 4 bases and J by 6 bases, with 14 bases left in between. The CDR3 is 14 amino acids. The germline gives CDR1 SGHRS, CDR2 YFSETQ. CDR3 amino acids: CASSPLMGGQPQHF. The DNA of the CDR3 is TGCGCCAGCAGCCCCCTAATGGGGGGTCAGCCCCAGCATTTT. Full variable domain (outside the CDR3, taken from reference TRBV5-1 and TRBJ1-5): KAGVTQTPRYLIKTRGQQVTLSCSPISGHRSVSWYQQTPGQGLQFLFEYFSETQRNKGNFPGRFSGRQFSNSRSEMNVSTLELGDSALYLCASSPLMGGQPQHFGDGTRLSIL.

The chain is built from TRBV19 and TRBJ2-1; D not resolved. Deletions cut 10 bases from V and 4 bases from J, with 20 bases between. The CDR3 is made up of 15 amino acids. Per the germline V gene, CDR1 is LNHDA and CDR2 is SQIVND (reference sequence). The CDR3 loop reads CATRGTAKLYNEQFF. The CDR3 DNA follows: TGTGCCACCAGAGGTACGGCTAAGCTATACAATGAGCAGTTCTTC.

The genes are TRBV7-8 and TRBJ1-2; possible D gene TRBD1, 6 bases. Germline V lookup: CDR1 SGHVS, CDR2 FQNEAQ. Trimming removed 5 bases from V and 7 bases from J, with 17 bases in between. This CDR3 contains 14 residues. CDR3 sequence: CASSPNRVVFGYTF. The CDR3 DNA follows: TGTGCCAGCAGCCCGAACAGGGTTGTATTTGGCTACACCTTC.

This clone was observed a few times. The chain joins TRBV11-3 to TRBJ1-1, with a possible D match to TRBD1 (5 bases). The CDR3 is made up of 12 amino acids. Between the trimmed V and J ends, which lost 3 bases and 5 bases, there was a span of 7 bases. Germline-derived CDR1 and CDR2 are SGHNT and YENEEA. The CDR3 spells CASSFGGTEAFF. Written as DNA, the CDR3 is TGTGCCAGCAGCTTCGGGGGAACTGAAGCTTTCTTT.

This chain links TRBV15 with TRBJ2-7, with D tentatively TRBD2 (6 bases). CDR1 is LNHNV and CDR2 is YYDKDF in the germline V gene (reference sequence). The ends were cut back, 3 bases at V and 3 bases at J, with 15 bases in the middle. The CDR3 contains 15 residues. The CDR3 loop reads CATSRDRDFYYEQYF. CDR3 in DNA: TGTGCCACCAGCAGGGACCGGGACTTTTACTACGAGCAGTACTTC.

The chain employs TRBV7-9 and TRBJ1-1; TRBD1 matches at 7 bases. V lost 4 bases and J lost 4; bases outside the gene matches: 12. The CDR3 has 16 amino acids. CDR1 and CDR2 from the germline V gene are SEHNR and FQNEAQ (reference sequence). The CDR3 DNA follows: TGTGCCAGCAGCTCAGCTAGACAGGGATTAGGCACTGAAGCTTTCTTT. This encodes CASSSARQGLGTEAFF.

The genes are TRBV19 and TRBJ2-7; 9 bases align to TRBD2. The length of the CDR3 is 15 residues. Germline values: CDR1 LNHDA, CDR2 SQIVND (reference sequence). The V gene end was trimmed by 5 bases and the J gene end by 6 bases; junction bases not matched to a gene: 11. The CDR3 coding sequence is TGTGCCAGTAGTCCCGGGCGGGGGGGCCTCTTCGAGCAGTACTTC. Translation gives CASSPGRGGLFEQYF.

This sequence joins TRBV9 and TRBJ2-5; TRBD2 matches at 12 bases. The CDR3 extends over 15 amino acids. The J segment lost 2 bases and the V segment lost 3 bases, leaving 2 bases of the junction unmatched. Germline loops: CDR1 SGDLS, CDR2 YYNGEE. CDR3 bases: TGTGCCAGCAGCGCGACTAGCGGGGGACAAGAGACCCAGTACTTC. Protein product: CASSATSGGQETQYF.

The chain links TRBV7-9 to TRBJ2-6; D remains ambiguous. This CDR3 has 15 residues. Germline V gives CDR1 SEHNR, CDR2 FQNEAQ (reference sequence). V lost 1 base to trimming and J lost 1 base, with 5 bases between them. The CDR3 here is CASSLVHSGANVLTF. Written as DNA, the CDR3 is TGTGCCAGCAGCTTAGTTCATTCTGGGGCCAACGTCCTGACTTTC.

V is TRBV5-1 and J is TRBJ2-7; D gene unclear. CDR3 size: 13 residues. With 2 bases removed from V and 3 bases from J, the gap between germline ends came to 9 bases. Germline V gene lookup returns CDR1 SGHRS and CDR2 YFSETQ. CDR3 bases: TGCGCCAGCAGCTTAAAGGGTAGCTACGAGCAGTACTTC. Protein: CASSLKGSYEQYF.

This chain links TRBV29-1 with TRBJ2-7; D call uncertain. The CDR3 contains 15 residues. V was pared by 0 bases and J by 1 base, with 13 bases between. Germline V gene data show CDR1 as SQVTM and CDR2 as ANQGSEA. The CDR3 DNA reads TGCAGCGTTGAAGATGAGGAGATGGGGTCCTACGAGCAGTACTTC. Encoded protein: CSVEDEEMGSYEQYF.

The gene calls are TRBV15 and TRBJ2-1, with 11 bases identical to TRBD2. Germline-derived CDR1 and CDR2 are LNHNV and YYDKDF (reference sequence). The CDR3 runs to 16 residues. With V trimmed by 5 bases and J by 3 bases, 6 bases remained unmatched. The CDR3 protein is CATSGELAGVYNEQFF. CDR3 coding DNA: TGTGCCACCAGCGGGGAACTAGCGGGAGTCTACAATGAGCAGTTCTTC.

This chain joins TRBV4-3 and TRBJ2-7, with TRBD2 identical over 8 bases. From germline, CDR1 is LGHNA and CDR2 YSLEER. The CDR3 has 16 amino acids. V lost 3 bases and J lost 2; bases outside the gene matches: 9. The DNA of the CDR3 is TGCGCCAGCAGCCAGGCCTCGGGGGGGGCGGCCTACGAGCAGTACTTC. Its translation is CASSQASGGAAYEQYF.

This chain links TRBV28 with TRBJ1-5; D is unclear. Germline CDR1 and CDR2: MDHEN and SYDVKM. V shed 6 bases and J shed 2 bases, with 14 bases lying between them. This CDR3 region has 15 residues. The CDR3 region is CASSPRGEGNQPQHF. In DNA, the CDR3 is TGTGCCAGCAGCCCCCGGGGAGAGGGCAATCAGCCCCAGCATTTT.

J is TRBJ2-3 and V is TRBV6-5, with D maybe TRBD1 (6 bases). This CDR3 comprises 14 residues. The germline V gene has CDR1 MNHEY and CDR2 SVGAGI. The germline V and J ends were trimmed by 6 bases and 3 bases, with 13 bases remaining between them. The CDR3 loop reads CASSLQGKTDTQYF. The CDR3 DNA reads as TGTGCCAGCAGCCTGCAGGGGAAGACAGATACGCAGTATTTT.

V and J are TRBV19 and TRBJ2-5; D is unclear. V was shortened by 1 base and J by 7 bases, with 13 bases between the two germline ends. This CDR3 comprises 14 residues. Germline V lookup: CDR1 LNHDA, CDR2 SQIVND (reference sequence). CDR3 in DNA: TGTGCCAGTAGTATAGCAGACGCCGGCGGGACCCAGTACTTC. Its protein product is CASSIADAGGTQYF.

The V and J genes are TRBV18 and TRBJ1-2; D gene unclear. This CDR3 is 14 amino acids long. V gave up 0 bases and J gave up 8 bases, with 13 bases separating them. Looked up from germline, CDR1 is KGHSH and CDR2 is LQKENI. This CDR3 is CASSPPVWDSGYTF. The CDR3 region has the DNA TGTGCCAGCTCACCACCGGTTTGGGATAGCGGCTACACCTTC.